This TCR beta chain was profiled in a study of memory CD4+ T cells and cytomegalovirus serostatus. The CDR3 has 14 amino acids. V dropped 6 bases and J dropped 5; count of bases not matched to a gene: 7. Germline loops: CDR1 MDHEN, CDR2 SYDVKM. The sort gate was single viable CD3+CD4+CD8-CD45RO+ cells for memory CD4+ T cells. Profiled with immunoSEQ multiplex PCR; TCRdb holds only in-frame clones, not every one. The table has 52,000 or so clones, 70% to 80% seen once. This clone is classed as medium-sized. This sequence originates from an adult in good health and CMV-seronegative. V is TRBV28 and J is TRBJ1-2; 9 nucleotides match TRBD1. Material: memory CD4+ T cells from blood. The CDR3 nucleotides are TGTGCCAGCAGAAAAACAGGGGGCCGGTATGGCTACACCTTC. Protein sequence: CASRKTGGRYGYTF.